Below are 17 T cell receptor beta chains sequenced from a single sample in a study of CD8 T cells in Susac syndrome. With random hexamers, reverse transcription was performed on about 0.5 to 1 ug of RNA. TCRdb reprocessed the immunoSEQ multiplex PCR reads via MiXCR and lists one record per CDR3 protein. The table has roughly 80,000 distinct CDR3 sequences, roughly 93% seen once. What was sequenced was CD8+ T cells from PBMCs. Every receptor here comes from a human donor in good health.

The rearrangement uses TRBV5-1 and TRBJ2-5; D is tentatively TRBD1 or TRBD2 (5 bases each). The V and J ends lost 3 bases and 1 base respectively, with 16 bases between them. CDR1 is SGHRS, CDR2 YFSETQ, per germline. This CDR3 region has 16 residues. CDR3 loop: CASSWGTTVSQETQYF. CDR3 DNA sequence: TGCGCCAGCAGCTGGGGGACGACTGTATCCCAAGAGACCCAGTACTTC.

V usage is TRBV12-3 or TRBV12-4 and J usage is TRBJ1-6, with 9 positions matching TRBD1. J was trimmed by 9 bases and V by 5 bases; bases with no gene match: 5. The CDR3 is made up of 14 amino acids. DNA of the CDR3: TGTGCCAGCAGTCCAGGGACAGGGCGTTCACCCCTCCACTTT. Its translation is CASSPGTGRSPLHF.

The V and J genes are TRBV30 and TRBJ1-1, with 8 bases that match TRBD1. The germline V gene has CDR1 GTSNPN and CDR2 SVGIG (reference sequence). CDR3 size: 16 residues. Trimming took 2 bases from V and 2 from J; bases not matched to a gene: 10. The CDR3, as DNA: TGTGCCTGGAGTTATCTCCGGGACAGGAGAAACACTGAAGCTTTCTTT. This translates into CAWSYLRDRRNTEAFF.

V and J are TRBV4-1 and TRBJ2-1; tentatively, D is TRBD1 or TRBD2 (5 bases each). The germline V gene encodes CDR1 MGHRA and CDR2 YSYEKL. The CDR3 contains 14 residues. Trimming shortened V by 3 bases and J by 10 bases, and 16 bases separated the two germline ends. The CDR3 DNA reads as TGCGCCAGCAGCCAGTCATCCGGGACCCTCGAGCAGTTCTTC. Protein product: CASSQSSGTLEQFF.

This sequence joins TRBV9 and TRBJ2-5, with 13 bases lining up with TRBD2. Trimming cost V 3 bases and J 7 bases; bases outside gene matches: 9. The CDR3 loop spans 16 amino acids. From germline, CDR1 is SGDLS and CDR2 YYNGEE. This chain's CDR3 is CASSARTSGGLGTQYF. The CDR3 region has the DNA TGTGCCAGCAGCGCCCGGACTAGCGGGGGTTTAGGGACCCAGTACTTC.

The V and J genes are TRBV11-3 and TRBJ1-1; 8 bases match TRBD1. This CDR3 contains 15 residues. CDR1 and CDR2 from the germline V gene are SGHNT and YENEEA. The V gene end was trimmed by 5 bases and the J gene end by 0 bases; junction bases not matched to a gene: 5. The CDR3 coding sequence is TGTGCCAGCAGCAGACGGACAGGGTTGAACACTGAAGCTTTCTTT. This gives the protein CASSRRTGLNTEAFF.

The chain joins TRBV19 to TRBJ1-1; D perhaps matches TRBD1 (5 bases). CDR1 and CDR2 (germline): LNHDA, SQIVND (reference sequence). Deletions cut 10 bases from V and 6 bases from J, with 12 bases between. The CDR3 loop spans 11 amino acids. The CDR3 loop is CATRQTPEAFF. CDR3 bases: TGTGCCACCAGACAGACGCCTGAAGCTTTCTTT.

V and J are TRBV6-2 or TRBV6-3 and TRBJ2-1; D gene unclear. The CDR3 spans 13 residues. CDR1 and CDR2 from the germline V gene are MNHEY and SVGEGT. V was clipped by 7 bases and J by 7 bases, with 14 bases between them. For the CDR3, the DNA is TGTGCCAGCAACCCGCGTATACTAAATGAGCAGTTCTTC. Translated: CASNPRILNEQFF.

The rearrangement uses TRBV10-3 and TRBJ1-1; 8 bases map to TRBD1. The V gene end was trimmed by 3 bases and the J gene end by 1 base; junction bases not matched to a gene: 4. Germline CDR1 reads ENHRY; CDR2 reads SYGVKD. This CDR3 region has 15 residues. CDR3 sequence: CAISDPGTGNTEAFF. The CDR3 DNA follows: TGTGCCATCAGTGATCCCGGGACAGGGAACACTGAAGCTTTCTTT.

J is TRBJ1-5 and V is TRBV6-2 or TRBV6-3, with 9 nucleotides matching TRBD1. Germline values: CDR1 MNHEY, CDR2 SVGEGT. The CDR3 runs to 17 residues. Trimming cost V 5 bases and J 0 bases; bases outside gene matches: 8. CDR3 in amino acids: CASSRDREVYSNQPQHF. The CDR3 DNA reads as TGTGCCAGCAGTCGGGACAGGGAAGTATATAGCAATCAGCCCCAGCATTTT.

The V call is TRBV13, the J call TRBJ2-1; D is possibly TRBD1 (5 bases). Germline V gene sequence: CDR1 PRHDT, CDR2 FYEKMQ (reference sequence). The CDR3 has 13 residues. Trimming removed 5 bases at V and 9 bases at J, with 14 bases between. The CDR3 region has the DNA TGTGCCAGCAGCAGAATACAGGAGAGTGAGCAGTTCTTC. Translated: CASSRIQESEQFF. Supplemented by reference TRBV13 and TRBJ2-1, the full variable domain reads AAGVIQSPRHLIKEKRETATLKCYPIPRHDTVYWYQQGPGQDPQFLISFYEKMQSDKGSIPDRFSAQQFSDYHSELNMSSLELGDSALYFCASSRIQESEQFFGPGTRLTVL.

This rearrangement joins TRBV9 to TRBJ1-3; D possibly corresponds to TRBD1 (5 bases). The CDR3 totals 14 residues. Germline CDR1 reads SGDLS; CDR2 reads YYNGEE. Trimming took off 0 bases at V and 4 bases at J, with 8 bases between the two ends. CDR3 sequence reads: CASSVGGTGNTIYF. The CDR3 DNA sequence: TGTGCCAGCAGCGTAGGCGGGACGGGAAACACCATATATTTT.

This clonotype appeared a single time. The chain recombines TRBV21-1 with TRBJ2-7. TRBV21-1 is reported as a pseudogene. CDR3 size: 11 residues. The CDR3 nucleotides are TGTGCCAGCAGCAGGGACTACGAGCAGTACGTC. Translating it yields CASSRDYEQYV.

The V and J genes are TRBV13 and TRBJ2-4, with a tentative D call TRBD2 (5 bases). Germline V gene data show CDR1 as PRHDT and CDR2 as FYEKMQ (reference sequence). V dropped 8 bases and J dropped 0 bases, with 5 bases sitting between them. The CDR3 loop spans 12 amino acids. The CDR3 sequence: CASAGAKNIQYF. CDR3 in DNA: TGTGCCAGCGCGGGAGCCAAAAACATTCAGTACTTC. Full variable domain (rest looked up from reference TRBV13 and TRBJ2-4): AAGVIQSPRHLIKEKRETATLKCYPIPRHDTVYWYQQGPGQDPQFLISFYEKMQSDKGSIPDRFSAQQFSDYHSELNMSSLELGDSALYFCASAGAKNIQYFGAGTRLSVL.

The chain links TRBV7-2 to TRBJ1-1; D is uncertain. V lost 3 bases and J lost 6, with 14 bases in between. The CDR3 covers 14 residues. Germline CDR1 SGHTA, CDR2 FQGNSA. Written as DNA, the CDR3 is TGTGCCAGCAGCTTGGATAAGGTGGCGCCTGAAGCTTTCTTT. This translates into CASSLDKVAPEAFF. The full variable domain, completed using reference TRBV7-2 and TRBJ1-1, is GAGVSQSPSNKVTEKGKDVELRCDPISGHTALYWYRQSLGQGLEFLIYFQGNSAPDKSGLPSDRFSAERTGGSVSTLTIQRTQQEDSAVYLCASSLDKVAPEAFFGQGTRLTVV.

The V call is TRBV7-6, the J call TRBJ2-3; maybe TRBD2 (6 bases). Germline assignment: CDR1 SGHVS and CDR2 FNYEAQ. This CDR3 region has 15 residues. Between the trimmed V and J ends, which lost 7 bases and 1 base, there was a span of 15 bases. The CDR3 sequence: CASKTSSGRTDTQYF. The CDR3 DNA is TGTGCCAGCAAAACTAGCTCAGGTCGCACAGATACGCAGTATTTT. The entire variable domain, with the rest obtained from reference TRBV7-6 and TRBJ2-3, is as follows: GAGVSQSPRYKVTKRGQDVALRCDPISGHVSLYWYRQALGQGPEFLTYFNYEAQQDKSGLPNDRFSAERPEGSISTLTIQRTEQRDSAMYRCASKTSSGRTDTQYFGPGTRLTVL.

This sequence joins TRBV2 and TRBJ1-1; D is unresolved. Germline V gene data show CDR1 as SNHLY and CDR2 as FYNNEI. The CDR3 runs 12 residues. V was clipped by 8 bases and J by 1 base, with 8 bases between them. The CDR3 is CASPQENTEAFF. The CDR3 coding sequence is TGTGCCAGCCCGCAGGAGAACACTGAAGCTTTCTTT.